A selection of T cell receptor beta chains follows, all from one sample in a study of T-cell reconstitution after alpha-beta-depleted transplantation in children. TCRdb processed the PCR reads anew with MiXCR; each CDR3 protein has one entry. The sample holds about 240,000 distinct CDR3 sequences; more than 20% are singletons and the top ten take about 2.5%. The sample consisted of PBMCs, taken before TCRalphabeta/CD19-depleted stem cell transplant. Source of these receptors: a girl aged 2 to 10 with Fanconi anemia, due to receive a stem cell transplant. CDR3s include the opening cysteine and the closing phenylalanine or tryptophan. D genes are given only for firm matches. Size tells how often a clone was seen (once, few, many) or the class of an expanded clone, and some rows leave it out.

TRBV24-1,many,TRBJ2-5,-,TGTGCCACCAGTGATTTGGGGTTCCAAGAGACCCAGTACTTC,CATSDLGFQETQYF
TRBV20-1,once,TRBJ1-2,-,TGCAGTGCTAGTTTAGGCCCGCAGGGCTCGTATGGCTACACCTTC,CSASLGPQGSYGYTF
TRBV15,many,TRBJ2-1,TRBD2,TGTGCCACCACCGATCCTAGCGGGATATCTGACAATGAGCAGTTCTTC,CATTDPSGISDNEQFF
TRBV6-5,many,TRBJ2-3,TRBD2,TGTGCCAGCAGACTCCTTAGCGGGAGAAACACAGATACGCAGTATTTT,CASRLLSGRNTDTQYF
TRBV7-6,-,TRBJ2-5,-,TGTGCCAGCAGCTTAGGGATACGGGGAGAAGAGACCCAGTACTTC,CASSLGIRGEETQYF
TRBV3-1,-,TRBJ2-5,-,TGTGCCAGCAGCCAAGAAGTTTCAAGGGGCCTGTACTTC,CASSQEVSRGLYF
TRBV29-1,many,TRBJ2-3,-,TGCAGCGTTGATCTCGGTTCCACAGATACGCAGTATTTT,CSVDLGSTDTQYF
TRBV28,once,TRBJ1-1,-,TGTGCCAGCAGCTCCCCAGCGATGAACACTGAAGCTTTCTTT,CASSSPAMNTEAFF
TRBV20-1,-,TRBJ2-7,-,TGCAGTGCTAGAGCGGCGAAGAGCTCCTACGAGCAGTACTTC,CSARAAKSSYEQYF
TRBV5-1,few,TRBJ2-3,TRBD1,TGCGCCAGCAAAGACAGGGGGGCAGATACGCAGTATTTT,CASKDRGADTQYF
TRBV12-3/TRBV12-4,many,TRBJ2-1,TRBD2,TGTGCCAGCAGTTTAGGCGGGGGAGGGAATGAGCAGTTCTTC,CASSLGGGGNEQFF
TRBV18,few,TRBJ2-7,TRBD2,TGTGCCAGCTCACCTTCTAGCGGGAGCTCCTACGAGCAGTACTTC,CASSPSSGSSYEQYF
TRBV20-1,-,TRBJ2-7,TRBD2,TGCAGTGCTAGAGATTCGCGGGAGGTGGCCTCCTACGAGCAGTACTTC,CSARDSREVASYEQYF
TRBV9,few,TRBJ2-3,-,TGTGCCAGCAGCGTAGTAGGGGAGATAACAGATACGCAGTATTTT,CASSVVGEITDTQYF
TRBV29-1,-,TRBJ1-2,-,TGCAGCGGTGGGACATCGCCTTATGGCTACACCTTC,CSGGTSPYGYTF
TRBV20-1,-,TRBJ2-3,TRBD2,TGCAGTGCTAGAGATTTACTCGGACTAGCGGGCACAGATACGCAGTATTTT,CSARDLLGLAGTDTQYF
TRBV6-1,many,TRBJ2-1,TRBD1,TGTGCCAGCAGTACCACAGGGGAAGGTCCCTACAATGAGCAGTTCTTC,CASSTTGEGPYNEQFF
TRBV5-6,many,TRBJ2-5,-,TGTGCCAGCAGCTTGAATCTCCTAGGATTCCAAGAGACCCAGTACTTC,CASSLNLLGFQETQYF
TRBV25-1,many,TRBJ2-3,TRBD2,TGTGCCAGCACTAGCGGGGGACTGGATACGCAGTATTTT,CASTSGGLDTQYF
TRBV6-1,many,TRBJ2-7,-,TGTGCCAGCAGTAGGGCCCTCGACAGGAACTACGAGCAGTACTTC,CASSRALDRNYEQYF
TRBV10-3,many,TRBJ2-1,TRBD2,TGTGCCATCAGTGAGTCGGGAGGGAGTAAGAATGAGCAGTTCTTC,CAISESGGSKNEQFF
TRBV3-1,-,TRBJ2-7,-,TGTGCCAGCAGCCAAAAAACCGGGACAAGTAACGAGCAGTACTTC,CASSQKTGTSNEQYF
TRBV20-1,many,TRBJ2-7,TRBD2,TGCAGTCCCGGGACTAGTCCTCAAGAGCAGTACTTC,CSPGTSPQEQYF
TRBV20-1,-,TRBJ2-3,TRBD2,TGCAGCGCTGGACTAGCGGAAAGTACTAGCACAGATACGCAGTATTTT,CSAGLAESTSTDTQYF
TRBV5-1,-,TRBJ2-7,-,TGCGCCAGCAGCTTTGGCGTCACCTACGAGCAGTACTTC,CASSFGVTYEQYF
TRBV29-1,few,TRBJ2-7,TRBD2,TGCAGCGTTCTGAGCGGGGGGGCCTACGAGCAGTACTTC,CSVLSGGAYEQYF
TRBV12-3/TRBV12-4,few,TRBJ1-3,-,TGTGCCAGCAGTTTAGGTCCCGGGGCCACCATATATTTT,CASSLGPGATIYF
TRBV10-3,few,TRBJ2-7,-,TGTGCCATCAGTGAGTCAGCTGACAGAGCGGCCTACGAGCAGTACTTC,CAISESADRAAYEQYF
TRBV5-1,few,TRBJ2-1,TRBD2,TGCGCCAGCAGCTTGGCGCTAGCGGGGAGCTCCTACAATGAGCAGTTCTTC,CASSLALAGSSYNEQFF
TRBV18,-,TRBJ2-7,-,TGTGCCAGCTCAAACCTAGGCCGGGGAGGTCCCTACGAGCAGTACTTC,CASSNLGRGGPYEQYF
TRBV2,-,TRBJ2-5,-,TGTGCCAGCAGTGAACAACAAGAGACCCAGTACTTC,CASSEQQETQYF
TRBV5-4,many,TRBJ2-2,-,TGTGCCAGCAGCTTGGAGCCAGGGGGGGCCGGGGAGCTGTTTTTT,CASSLEPGGAGELFF
TRBV12-3/TRBV12-4,many,TRBJ2-7,-,TGTGCCAGCACACTAGCCCTCGGGTCCTACGAGCAGTACTTC,CASTLALGSYEQYF
TRBV6-6,-,TRBJ2-7,-,TGTGCCAGCAGTGAGAGGAGCTACTACGAGCAGTACTTC,CASSERSYYEQYF
TRBV11-2,-,TRBJ2-1,-,TGTGCCAGCACCGGGACGGATTACAATGAGCAGTTCTTC,CASTGTDYNEQFF
TRBV20-1,many,TRBJ2-7,-,TGCAGTGCTAGTAGAGGGGGGAATGACGAGCAGTACTTC,CSASRGGNDEQYF
TRBV12-3/TRBV12-4,many,TRBJ2-7,TRBD1,TGTGCCAGCAGTTTGTCGGGACAGCTCCTCTACGAGCAGTACTTC,CASSLSGQLLYEQYF
TRBV29-1,-,TRBJ2-5,-,TGCAGCGTTGTAGGGCACGGGGGCCCCCAAGAGACCCAGTACTTC,CSVVGHGGPQETQYF
TRBV15,many,TRBJ2-7,TRBD2,TGTGCCACCAGCAAGGGACTAGCCCTCTCCTACGAGCAGTACTTC,CATSKGLALSYEQYF
TRBV29-1,many,TRBJ2-3,-,TGCAGCGTTGAACGACCTAGCGAAGATACGCAGTATTTT,CSVERPSEDTQYF
TRBV7-2,few,TRBJ2-1,TRBD2,TGTGCCAGCAGCACCCAACTAGCGGGATGGTACAATGAGCAGTTCTTC,CASSTQLAGWYNEQFF
TRBV10-1,-,TRBJ1-1,TRBD1,TGCGCCAGCTACCGGGACAGGGTATGGGGCACTGAAGCTTTCTTT,CASYRDRVWGTEAFF
TRBV18,few,TRBJ2-7,-,TGTGCCAGCTCACCCAATCCCCGAGGGGGCTACGAGCAGTACTTC,CASSPNPRGGYEQYF
TRBV6-5,many,TRBJ2-1,-,TGTGCCAGCAGCCAAGGGGGAGACTGGCAGTTCTTC,CASSQGGDWQFF
TRBV6-5,-,TRBJ2-1,-,TGTGCCAGCAGTTATTTATCGGGTGCTGAGCAGTTCTTC,CASSYLSGAEQFF
TRBV15,many,TRBJ2-1,TRBD2,TGTGCCACCAGCCGAGAAGGCCTCTGGACTAGCGGGAGCAATGAGCAGTTCTTC,CATSREGLWTSGSNEQFF
TRBV2,once,TRBJ2-2,-,TGTGCCAGCAGTGAAGGGACAGTTGCGAACACCGGGGAGCTGTTTTTT,CASSEGTVANTGELFF
TRBV29-1,many,TRBJ1-6,-,TGCAGCGTTGATGACGGAACTAATTCACCCCTCCACTTT,CSVDDGTNSPLHF
TRBV7-7,few,TRBJ1-6,-,TGTGCCAGCAGGGTTGGGTGGGATAATTCACCCCTCCACTTT,CASRVGWDNSPLHF
TRBV7-2,-,TRBJ2-1,-,TGTGCCAGCAGGGGAAACCGACCTTCACTTTACAATGAGCAGTTCTTC,CASRGNRPSLYNEQFF
TRBV5-1,-,TRBJ2-3,TRBD2,TGCGCCAGCAGCTCGGAGCGGGGTCCGCCGGATACGCAGTATTTT,CASSSERGPPDTQYF
TRBV6-5,-,TRBJ2-1,-,TGTGCCAGCAGTTACTCGAATCTTGGTGAGCAGTTCTTC,CASSYSNLGEQFF